These 21 T cell receptor beta chains originate from one sample sequenced in a study of T cells after yellow fever vaccination. Using its own MiXCR run on the 5' RACE reads, TCRdb lists one record per CDR3 protein. The table shows 300,000 to 350,000 distinct CDR3 sequences, with around 4.1% occurring only once. This material consisted of PBMCs, taken 5 days after the yellow fever booster vaccination. The origin of the receptors is a man aged 18 to 35 who received the YFV17D yellow fever vaccine.

The chain has TRBV20-1 and TRBJ2-5, with D maybe TRBD2 (5 bases). This CDR3 contains 14 residues. Germline V lookup: CDR1 DFQATT, CDR2 SNEGSKA (reference sequence). V gave up 2 bases and J gave up 2 bases, with 12 bases separating them. The CDR3 coding sequence is TGCAGTGCTAGACCGGACTCCTTACAAGAGACCCAGTACTTC. Amino acids: CSARPDSLQETQYF.

The J gene is TRBJ1-2, the V gene TRBV6-2 or TRBV6-3, with D possibly being TRBD1 (5 bases). Trimming pared 6 bases from V and 3 bases from J, leaving 11 bases between. The CDR3 consists of 13 residues. Per the germline V gene, CDR1 is MNHEY and CDR2 is SVGEGT. For the CDR3, the DNA is TGTGCCAGCAGACAGGACCCCGACTATGGCTACACCTTC. Translating it yields CASRQDPDYGYTF.

The sample holds many counts of this clonotype. This chain uses TRBV5-5 with TRBJ2-5; no clear D gene. The CDR3 runs 13 residues. Germline V gene lookup returns CDR1 SGHKS and CDR2 YYEKEE (reference sequence). V shed 0 bases and J shed 2 bases, with 5 bases lying between them. The CDR3 region has the DNA TGTGCCAGCAGCTTGGCCAGTCAAGAGACCCAGTACTTC. This encodes CASSLASQETQYF.

This chain links TRBV19 with TRBJ2-3; the D gene is possibly TRBD1 (5 bases). This CDR3 has 15 residues. Germline loops: CDR1 LNHDA, CDR2 SQIVND (reference sequence). V lost 1 base and J lost 4, with 12 bases in between. CDR3 in amino acids: CASSIGGKGADTQYF. The CDR3 nucleotides read TGTGCCAGTAGTATAGGAGGTAAAGGGGCAGATACGCAGTATTTT.

V gene TRBV5-4 combines with J gene TRBJ1-5; D unresolved. The CDR3 has 15 residues. Germline CDR1 and CDR2: SGHNT and YYREEE (reference sequence). The V gene lost 1 base and the J gene lost 4 bases, with 12 bases spanning the gap. CDR3 bases: TGTGCCAGCAGCTTGTGGCAATCTCCGAATCAGCCCCAGCATTTT. This encodes CASSLWQSPNQPQHF.

The sample holds a few counts of this clonotype. V and J are TRBV6-5 and TRBJ2-3; TRBD2 matches 9 bases. V lost 0 bases and J lost 2; bases outside the gene matches: 3. The CDR3 extends over 16 amino acids. Germline V gives CDR1 MNHEY, CDR2 SVGAGI. CDR3 residues: CASSYSLAGLTDTQYF. CDR3 in DNA: TGTGCCAGCAGTTACTCGCTAGCGGGGCTCACAGATACGCAGTATTTT.

This clonotype was observed a handful of times. The V gene is TRBV12-3 or TRBV12-4, the J gene TRBJ2-4; no definite D call. CDR3 length equals 12 residues. Between the trimmed V and J ends, which lost 3 bases and 4 bases, there was a span of 4 bases. CDR3 sequence (DNA): TGTGCCAGCAGTTTGTTGAAAAACATTCAGTACTTC. It codes for CASSLLKNIQYF.

This clonotype came up a few times. The chain combines TRBV6-5 with TRBJ1-1, with 8 bases aligning to TRBD1. This CDR3 region has 18 residues. Germline loops: CDR1 MNHEY, CDR2 SVGAGI. V was clipped by 0 bases and J by 1 base; unmatched bases: 10. The CDR3: CASSYSAPRTGRNTEAFF. The CDR3 DNA reads TGTGCCAGCAGTTACTCCGCGCCGAGGACAGGGCGGAACACTGAAGCTTTCTTT.

This clonotype was observed many times. This chain's CDR3 is CSVLLPPGSDTQYF. In DNA form, the CDR3 reads TGCAGCGTTCTCTTGCCTCCCGGATCAGATACGCAGTATTTT. The chain combines TRBV29-1 with TRBJ2-3, with unresolved D. Trimming took off 5 bases at V and 4 bases at J, with 16 bases between the two ends. The CDR3 totals 14 residues. Germline-derived CDR1 and CDR2 are SQVTM and ANQGSEA.

The rearrangement joins TRBV7-2 to TRBJ2-5; possible D gene TRBD2, 6 bases. This CDR3 is built from 14 residues. Germline CDR1 reads SGHTA; CDR2 reads FQGNSA. Trimming took off 5 bases at V and 1 base at J, with 11 bases between the two ends. The CDR3 region has the DNA TGTGCCAGCAGCCGGGGCGGGGCCCAAGAGACCCAGTACTTC. Encoded protein: CASSRGGAQETQYF.

The chain carries TRBV29-1 and TRBJ1-2; no reliable D call. Deletions cut 6 bases from V and 2 bases from J, with 16 bases between. Germline V gene data show CDR1 as SQVTM and CDR2 as ANQGSEA. The CDR3 is 14 residues long. CDR3 bases: TGCAGCGTCCCCGAGGGATCATACAACTATGGCTACACCTTC. Residues: CSVPEGSYNYGYTF.

This clonotype was seen many times. The J gene is TRBJ2-3, the V gene TRBV2, with D maybe TRBD2 (6 bases). V was shortened by 6 bases and J by 4 bases, with 14 bases between the two germline ends. This CDR3 has 14 amino acids. The germline V gene encodes CDR1 SNHLY and CDR2 FYNNEI. CDR3 coding DNA: TGTGCCAGCAGGGCCACGGGGGTGGCAGATACGCAGTATTTT. Its translation: CASRATGVADTQYF.

The V and J genes are TRBV20-1 and TRBJ1-1; a possible D gene is TRBD1 (6 bases). Germline V gene data show CDR1 as DFQATT and CDR2 as SNEGSKA (reference sequence). This CDR3 spans 15 amino acids. The germline V and J ends were trimmed by 0 bases and 0 bases, with 11 bases remaining between them. CDR3 protein: CSARDEQGLNTEAFF. In DNA form, the CDR3 reads TGCAGTGCTAGAGACGAACAGGGTCTGAACACTGAAGCTTTCTTT.

This clonotype was counted at least ten times. The rearrangement joins TRBV7-9 to TRBJ2-3; D is ambiguous. The CDR3 length is 12 residues. From germline, CDR1 is SEHNR and CDR2 FQNEAQ (reference sequence). Trimming took off 2 bases at V and 4 bases at J, with 4 bases between the two ends. The CDR3 DNA reads as TGTGCCAGCAGCTTACCCGCAGATACGCAGTATTTT. It codes for CASSLPADTQYF.

This clonotype was observed many times. This sequence joins TRBV7-2 and TRBJ1-2; a weak D match, TRBD1 (5 bases). Trimming removed 5 bases at V and 8 bases at J, with 15 bases between. Per germline, CDR1 SGHTA and CDR2 FQGNSA. The CDR3 runs to 13 residues. The CDR3 reads CASSRDSMNGYTF. CDR3 DNA sequence: TGTGCCAGCAGCCGAGACAGTATGAACGGCTACACCTTC.

This clonotype was picked up many times. The chain links TRBV12-5 to TRBJ2-2; D is unresolved. Trimming left V 5 bases short and J 3 bases short, with 4 bases between. The germline gives CDR1 LGHNT, CDR2 FRNRAP. The CDR3 totals 12 residues. This chain's CDR3 is CASGPYTGELFF. CDR3 bases: TGTGCTAGTGGTCCCTACACCGGGGAGCTGTTTTTT.

This clonotype was counted ten times or more. This rearrangement joins TRBV6-2 or TRBV6-3 to TRBJ2-3; D is unresolved. Germline values: CDR1 MNHEY, CDR2 SVGEGT. V was clipped by 7 bases and J by 6 bases, with 14 bases between them. This CDR3 has 13 amino acids. The chain's CDR3 is CASTLDGSDTQYF. The CDR3 DNA sequence: TGTGCCAGCACCCTAGACGGCAGTGATACGCAGTATTTT.

The table lists this clonotype with many counts. J is TRBJ2-4 and V is TRBV7-2; 12 bases match TRBD2. Germline V gene data show CDR1 as SGHTA and CDR2 as FQGNSA. The CDR3 totals 19 residues. Unmatched junction bases numbered 16, after V lost 5 bases and J lost 5 bases. The CDR3 is CASSQFNPASGGAENIQYF. Written as DNA, the CDR3 is TGTGCCAGCAGCCAATTTAACCCCGCTAGCGGGGGGGCCGAAAACATTCAGTACTTC.

In its sample, this clonotype was seen many times. V and J are TRBV9 and TRBJ2-5; D not certain. CDR1 is SGDLS and CDR2 is YYNGEE in the germline V gene. This CDR3 is built from 13 residues. The ends were cut back, 2 bases at V and 5 bases at J, with 10 bases in the middle. This CDR3 is CASSVLLGETQYF. CDR3 bases: TGTGCCAGCAGCGTCCTTCTGGGGGAGACCCAGTACTTC.

This clonotype has a handful of counts. The chain joins TRBV3-1 to TRBJ1-6; 9 nucleotides match TRBD1. Germline lookup yields CDR1 LGHDT and CDR2 YNNKEL (reference sequence). V lost 6 bases, J lost 3 bases, and 6 bases stayed unmatched. The CDR3 is 16 amino acids. The CDR3 DNA is TGTGCCAGCAGACGACAGGGGGGATTCTATAATTCACCCCTCCACTTT. Protein sequence: CASRRQGGFYNSPLHF.

To note about this clonotype: It may be a read error: a sequence one base away is much more abundant. The rearrangement uses TRBV2 and TRBJ1-2; 11 positions agree with TRBD1. J was trimmed by 7 bases and V by 7 bases; bases with no gene match: 2. This CDR3 spans 12 amino acids. CDR1 SNHLY and CDR2 FYNNEI come from the germline V gene. As DNA, the CDR3 is TGTGCCAGCATGGACAGGGGGCCTGGCTACACCTTC. This translates into CASMDRGPGYTF.